The 5 T cell receptor beta chains given below trace back to one sample, sequenced in a study of beta chain features in type 1 diabetes. The whole isolated RNA underwent reverse transcription, so sequencing captured expressed TCRB transcripts. Profiling relied on immunoSEQ multiplex PCR, and the TCRdb table lists in-frame clones only, not all of them. The sample has hundreds of thousands of clones, around 15% seen once. Material: naive CD4+ T cells from blood. The receptors come from a man aged 18 to 35 in good health.

The chain is built from TRBV10-3 and TRBJ2-7, with 7 bases matching TRBD2. CDR3 length: 13 amino acids. Germline CDR1 is ENHRY and CDR2 is SYGVKD. The trim removed 10 bases at V and 2 bases at J, leaving 8 bases unmatched. The CDR3 spells CASRDYYTYEQYF. DNA for the CDR3: TGTGCCAGCAGGGACTACTACACCTACGAGCAGTACTTC.

This clone was picked up one time. This chain links TRBV6-5 with TRBJ2-7, with 9 positions matching TRBD1. The CDR3 contains 15 residues. V was pared by 2 bases and J by 2 bases, with 4 bases of the junction left unmatched. From germline, CDR1 is MNHEY and CDR2 SVGAGI. The CDR3 is CASSYARTGAYEQYF. DNA for the CDR3: TGTGCCAGCAGTTACGCCAGGACAGGGGCCTACGAGCAGTACTTC.

In the case of this clone: Other nucleotide sequences in the sample specify the same CDR3. This chain links TRBV7-2 with TRBJ2-7, with TRBD2 matching over 8 bases. Germline V gives CDR1 SGHTA, CDR2 FQGNSA. Trimming at V came to 5 bases and at J to 6 bases, leaving 6 bases not matched to a gene. The CDR3 covers 13 residues. Written as DNA, the CDR3 is TGTGCCAGCAGCCCCTCGGGGGGGAGCGAGCAGTACTTC. Its protein is CASSPSGGSEQYF.

This clone was seen a handful of times. The chain is built from TRBV9 and TRBJ1-3; D is perhaps TRBD1 (5 bases). This CDR3 spans 17 amino acids. From germline, CDR1 is SGDLS and CDR2 YYNGEE. Trimming pared 0 bases from V and 4 bases from J, leaving 17 bases between. The CDR3 DNA sequence: TGTGCCAGCAGCGTAGGTGGTCAGGGTATTTACGGAAACACCATATATTTT. Translating it yields CASSVGGQGIYGNTIYF.

The chain couples TRBV5-1 to TRBJ2-2, with TRBD2 identical over 8 bases. This CDR3 has 15 amino acids. Germline loops: CDR1 SGHRS, CDR2 YFSETQ. The ends lost 5 bases at V and 3 bases at J; junction bases unmatched: 6. CDR3 in amino acids: CASRPGLAYTGELFF. CDR3 DNA: TGCGCCAGCAGGCCAGGACTAGCTTACACCGGGGAGCTGTTTTTT.